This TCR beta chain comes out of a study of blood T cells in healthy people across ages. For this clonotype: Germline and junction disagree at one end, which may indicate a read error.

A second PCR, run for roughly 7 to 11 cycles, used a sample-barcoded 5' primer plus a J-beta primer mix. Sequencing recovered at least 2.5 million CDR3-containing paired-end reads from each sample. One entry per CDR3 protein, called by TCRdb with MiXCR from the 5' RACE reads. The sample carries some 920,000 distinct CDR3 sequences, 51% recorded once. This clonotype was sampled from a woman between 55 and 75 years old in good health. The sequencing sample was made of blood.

CDR3 DNA sequence: TGTGCCGGCAGCGCGAAGGGTACGGAGACCCAGTACTTC. This sequence encodes CAGSAKGTETQYF. This chain links TRBV25-1 with TRBJ2-5; D unclear. Germline assignment: CDR1 MGHDK and CDR2 SYGVNS. The CDR3 runs to 13 residues.